This entry lists 7 T cell receptor beta chains sequenced from one sample in a study of control samples from healthy donors and cancer patients. This table comes from immunoSEQ multiplex PCR, and its TCRdb copy is limited to in-frame clones, with some not included. The sample includes about 410,000 clones, about nine tenths of them seen just once. The sequencing input was PBMCs. The receptor set was obtained from a man in his forties or fifties with head and neck cancer.

This clone has a single count. The chain is built from TRBV3-1 (or the pseudogene TRBV3-2) and TRBJ2-1; 7 nucleotides line up with TRBD2. The germline V gene has CDR1 LGHDT and CDR2 YNNKEL (reference sequence). CDR3 length equals 14 residues. V lost 4 bases, J lost 4 bases, and 4 bases stayed unmatched. The CDR3 sequence: CASSLRERYNEQFF. The CDR3 DNA is TGTGCCAGCAGCCTGCGGGAGAGGTACAATGAGCAGTTCTTC.

The rearrangement uses TRBV4-1 and TRBJ2-2; perhaps TRBD1 as D (6 bases). This CDR3 comprises 14 residues. Trimming cost V 9 bases and J 0 bases, with 11 bases left between them. Germline CDR1 MGHRA, CDR2 YSYEKL. CDR3 DNA sequence: TGCGCCAGTCGGCAGGGGCCGAACACCGGGGAGCTGTTTTTT. Translating it yields CASRQGPNTGELFF.

The gene calls are TRBV7-9 and TRBJ2-7; perhaps TRBD2 as D (5 bases). Germline-derived CDR1 and CDR2 are SEHNR and FQNEAQ (reference sequence). The V gene lost 5 bases and the J gene lost 2 bases, with 19 bases spanning the gap. This CDR3 has 16 amino acids. The CDR3 loop is CASSPQVGVRTYEQYF. DNA of the CDR3: TGTGCCAGCAGCCCCCAGGTCGGGGTTCGGACCTACGAGCAGTACTTC.

The genes are TRBV5-1 and TRBJ1-1; 7 nucleotides agree with TRBD1. The J segment lost 0 bases and the V segment lost 5 bases, leaving 13 bases of the junction unmatched. CDR3 length: 17 residues. Per the germline V gene, CDR1 is SGHRS and CDR2 is YFSETQ. For the CDR3, the DNA is TGCGCCAGCAGAGCAGACAGGGTTCATCTGATGAACACTGAAGCTTTCTTT. As protein: CASRADRVHLMNTEAFF.

V is TRBV9 and J is TRBJ2-5; no reliable D call. V was cut by 0 bases and J by 2 bases, with 8 bases left in between. The germline CDR1 and CDR2 sequences are SGDLS and YYNGEE. The CDR3 is 14 residues long. CDR3 region: CASSVATLQETQYF. The CDR3, as DNA: TGTGCCAGCAGCGTAGCAACACTACAAGAGACCCAGTACTTC.

The J gene is TRBJ2-2, the V gene TRBV7-3; the D gene is possibly TRBD2 (5 bases). CDR3 length equals 15 residues. Trimming left V 1 base short and J 3 bases short, with 9 bases between. CDR1 is SGHTA and CDR2 is FQGTGA in the germline V gene. CDR3 bases: TGTGCCAGCAGCTTAAGAGGGCTTGACACCGGGGAGCTGTTTTTT. This encodes CASSLRGLDTGELFF.

The genes are TRBV5-6 and TRBJ1-2; D gene uncertain. Germline-derived CDR1 and CDR2 are SGHDT and YYEEEE. The V end lost 1 base, the J end lost 3 bases, and 13 bases lay between the germline ends. The CDR3 is 15 amino acids. CDR3 in DNA: TGTGCCAGCAGCTTGAGGACCTCTCGGTACTATGGCTACACCTTC. This codes for CASSLRTSRYYGYTF.